This record looks at one T cell receptor (beta chain) sequence and its context. The antigen is undetermined. Deletions cut 2 bases from V and 3 bases from J, with 8 bases between. Germline CDR1 and CDR2: MNHEY and SVGAGI. The CDR3 totals 15 residues. The data were taken from a study of OX40 agonist ivuxolimab in advanced cancers. Study-wide background: Eligibility rules accepted prior anti-PD-1, anti-PD-L1 or anti-CTLA-4 therapy, and 35% to 45% had some. Patients achieving partial responses numbered three: one hepatocellular carcinoma case and two cutaneous melanoma cases. Study-wide results and limits: No determination was made of the antigen specificity of the expanded peripheral T cells. Average numbers of expanded clones were greater in CD8+ T cells than in CD4+.

Clones were sequenced by immunoSEQ multiplex PCR, and TCRdb holds only the in-frame ones, with some missing. The top ten clones hold approximately 0.78% of a sample with under 85,000 clones, 85% of them seen once. The chain joins TRBV6-5 to TRBJ1-6; D not certain. This TCR derives from an adult with an advanced solid tumor such as melanoma, head and neck, liver or kidney cancer. The sequenced sample was CD4+ or CD8+ T cells sorted from blood, obtained in a trial of the OX40 agonist ivuxolimab. Here the CDR3 reads CASSYRVFYNSPLHF. The CDR3 DNA follows: TGTGCCAGCAGTTACCGGGTATTCTATAATTCACCCCTCCACTTT.